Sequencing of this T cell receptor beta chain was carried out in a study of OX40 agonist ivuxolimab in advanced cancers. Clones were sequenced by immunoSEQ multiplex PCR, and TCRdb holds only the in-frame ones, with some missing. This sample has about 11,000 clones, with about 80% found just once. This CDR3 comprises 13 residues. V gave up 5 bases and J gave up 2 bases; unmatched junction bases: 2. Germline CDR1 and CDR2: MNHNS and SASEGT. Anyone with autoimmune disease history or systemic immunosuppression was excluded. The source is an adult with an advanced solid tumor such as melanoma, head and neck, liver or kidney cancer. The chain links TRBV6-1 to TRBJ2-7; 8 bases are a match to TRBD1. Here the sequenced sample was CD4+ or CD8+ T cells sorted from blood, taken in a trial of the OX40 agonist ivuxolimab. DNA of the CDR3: TGTGCCAGCAGTCCGGACAGGGCCTACGAGCAGTACTTC. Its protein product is CASSPDRAYEQYF.